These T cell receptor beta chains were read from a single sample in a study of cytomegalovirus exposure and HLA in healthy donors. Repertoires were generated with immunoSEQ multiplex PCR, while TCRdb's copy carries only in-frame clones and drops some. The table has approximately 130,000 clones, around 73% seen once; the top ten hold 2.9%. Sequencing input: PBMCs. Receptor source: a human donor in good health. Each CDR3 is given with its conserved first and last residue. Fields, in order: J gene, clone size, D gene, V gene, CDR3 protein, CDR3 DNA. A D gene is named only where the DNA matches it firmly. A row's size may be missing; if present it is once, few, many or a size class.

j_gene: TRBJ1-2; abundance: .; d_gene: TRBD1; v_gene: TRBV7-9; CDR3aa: CASREDREGIYGYTF; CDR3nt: TGTGCCAGCAGGGAAGACAGGGAAGGTATCTATGGCTACACCTTC
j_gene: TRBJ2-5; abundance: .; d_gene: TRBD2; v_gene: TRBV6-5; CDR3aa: CASSLAGGGQETQYF; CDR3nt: TGTGCCAGCAGTCTAGCGGGGGGAGGGCAAGAGACCCAGTACTTC
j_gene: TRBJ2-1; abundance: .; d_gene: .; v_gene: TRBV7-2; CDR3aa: CASSLGGQPSYNEQFF; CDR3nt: TGTGCCAGCAGCTTAGGCGGGCAACCCTCCTACAATGAGCAGTTCTTC
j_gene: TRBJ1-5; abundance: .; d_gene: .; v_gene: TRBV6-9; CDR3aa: CASSTGLGYQPQHF; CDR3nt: TGTGCCAGCAGTACGGGGTTGGGGTATCAGCCCCAGCATTTT
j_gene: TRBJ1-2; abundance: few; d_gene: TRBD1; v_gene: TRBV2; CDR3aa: CATRDRGPYGYTF; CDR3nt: TGTGCCACCCGGGACAGGGGACCCTATGGCTACACCTTC
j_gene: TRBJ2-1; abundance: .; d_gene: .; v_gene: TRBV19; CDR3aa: CASMRQGRAEQFF; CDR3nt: TGTGCCAGTATGCGGCAGGGGAGAGCCGAGCAGTTCTTC
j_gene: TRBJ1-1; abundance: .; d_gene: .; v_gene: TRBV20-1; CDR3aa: CSAIRGPEPFF; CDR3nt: TGCAGTGCTATCAGGGGACCTGAACCTTTCTTT
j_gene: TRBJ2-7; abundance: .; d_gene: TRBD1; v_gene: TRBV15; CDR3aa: CATSRGTGAYEQYF; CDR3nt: TGTGCCACCAGCAGGGGGACAGGGGCGTACGAGCAGTACTTC
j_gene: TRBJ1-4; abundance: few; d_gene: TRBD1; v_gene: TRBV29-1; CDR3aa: CSVGPGTGNEKLFF; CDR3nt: TGCAGCGTGGGACCCGGGACAGGAAATGAAAAACTGTTTTTT
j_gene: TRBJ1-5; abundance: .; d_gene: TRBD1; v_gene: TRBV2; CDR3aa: CASTGQGDQPQHF; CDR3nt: TGTGCCAGTACGGGACAGGGGGATCAGCCCCAGCATTTT
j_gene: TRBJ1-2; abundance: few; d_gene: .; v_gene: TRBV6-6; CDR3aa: CASSHGVENGYTF; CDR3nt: TGTGCCAGCAGCCACGGAGTAGAAAATGGCTACACCTTC
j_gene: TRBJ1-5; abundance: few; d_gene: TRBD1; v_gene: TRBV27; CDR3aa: CASSRTGAGQPQHF; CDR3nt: TGTGCCAGCAGTCGGACAGGGGCCGGTCAGCCCCAGCATTTT
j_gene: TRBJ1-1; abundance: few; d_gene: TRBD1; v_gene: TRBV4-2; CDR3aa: CASSHSTRGDDTEAFF; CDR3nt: TGTGCCAGCAGCCATTCGACCAGGGGGGATGACACTGAAGCTTTCTTT
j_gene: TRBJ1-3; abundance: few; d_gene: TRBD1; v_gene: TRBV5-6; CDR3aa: CASSLGTGRSGNTIYF; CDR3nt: TGTGCCAGCAGCCTAGGGACAGGGCGCTCTGGAAACACCATATATTTT
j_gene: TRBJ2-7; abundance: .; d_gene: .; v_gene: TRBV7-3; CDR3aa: CASSLQGPPYEQYF; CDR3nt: TGTGCCAGCAGCTTACAGGGGCCCCCCTACGAGCAGTACTTC
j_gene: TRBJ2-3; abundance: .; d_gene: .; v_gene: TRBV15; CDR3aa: CATSRRAGTTNTQYF; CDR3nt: TGTGCCACCAGCAGACGGGCGGGAACCACAAATACGCAGTATTTT
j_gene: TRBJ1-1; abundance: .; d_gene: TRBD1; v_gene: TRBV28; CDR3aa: CASSRQGVRTEAFF; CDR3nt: TGTGCCAGCAGTAGACAGGGGGTAAGGACTGAAGCTTTCTTT
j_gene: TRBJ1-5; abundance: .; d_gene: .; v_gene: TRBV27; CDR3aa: CASSIQGYSNQPQHF; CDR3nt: TGTGCCAGCAGTATACAGGGATATAGCAATCAGCCCCAGCATTTT
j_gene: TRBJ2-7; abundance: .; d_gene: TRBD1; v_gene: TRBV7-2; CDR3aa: CASSHSGTGGFFSYEQYF; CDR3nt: TGTGCCAGCAGCCATTCCGGGACAGGGGGCTTTTTTTCTTACGAGCAGTACTTC
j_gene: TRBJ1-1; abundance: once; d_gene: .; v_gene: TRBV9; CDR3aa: CASSVLGAPSTEAFF; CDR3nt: TGTGCCAGCAGCGTTCTGGGGGCCCCGAGTACTGAAGCTTTCTTT
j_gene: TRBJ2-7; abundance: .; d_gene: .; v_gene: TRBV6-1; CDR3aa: CASSEGVATEQYF; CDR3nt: TGTGCCAGCAGTGAAGGGGTAGCGACCGAGCAGTACTTC
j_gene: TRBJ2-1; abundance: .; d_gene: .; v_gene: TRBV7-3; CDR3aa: CASSPTPSSYNEQFF; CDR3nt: TGTGCCAGCAGCCCGACACCGAGCTCCTACAATGAGCAGTTCTTC
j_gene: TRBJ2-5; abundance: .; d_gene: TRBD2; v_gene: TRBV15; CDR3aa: CATSRAGGTSLKETQYF; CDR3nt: TGTGCCACCAGCAGAGCAGGCGGGACTAGCCTAAAAGAGACCCAGTACTTC
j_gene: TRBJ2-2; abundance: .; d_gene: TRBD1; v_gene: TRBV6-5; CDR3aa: CASKGAWRTGELFF; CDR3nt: TGTGCCAGCAAGGGGGCATGGAGAACCGGGGAGCTGTTTTTT
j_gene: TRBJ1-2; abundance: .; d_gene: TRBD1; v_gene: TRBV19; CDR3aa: CASSTPSRDSNYGYTF; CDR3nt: TGTGCCAGTAGTACCCCCAGCCGGGACAGCAACTATGGCTACACCTTC
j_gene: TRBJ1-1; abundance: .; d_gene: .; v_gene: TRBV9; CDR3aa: CASSVDATLKTNEAFF; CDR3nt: TGTGCCAGCAGCGTAGATGCTACTCTGAAGACTAATGAAGCTTTCTTT
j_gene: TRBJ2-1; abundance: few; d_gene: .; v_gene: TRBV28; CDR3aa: CASSLWGRISYNEQFF; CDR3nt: TGTGCCAGCAGTTTATGGGGCAGAATCTCCTACAATGAGCAGTTCTTC
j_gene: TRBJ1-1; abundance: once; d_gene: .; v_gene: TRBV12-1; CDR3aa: CASSLDSSMNTEAFF; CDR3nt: TGTGCCAGCAGCCTGGACAGTTCCATGAACACTGAAGCTTTCTTT
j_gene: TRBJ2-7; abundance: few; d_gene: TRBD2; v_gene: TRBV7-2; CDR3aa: CASSIHSGGSYEQYF; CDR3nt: TGTGCCAGCAGCATTCATAGCGGGGGCTCCTACGAGCAGTACTTC
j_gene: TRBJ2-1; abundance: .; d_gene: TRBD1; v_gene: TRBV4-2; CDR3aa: CASSLRQGGNEQFF; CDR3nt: TGTGCCAGCAGTCTCAGACAGGGGGGGAATGAGCAGTTCTTC
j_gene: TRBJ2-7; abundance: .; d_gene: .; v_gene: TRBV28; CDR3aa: CAGSLNQGEQYF; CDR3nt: TGTGCCGGCAGTTTAAATCAGGGCGAGCAGTACTTC
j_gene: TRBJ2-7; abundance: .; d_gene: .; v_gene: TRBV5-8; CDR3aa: CASSLGQMQYF; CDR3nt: TGTGCCAGCAGCTTGGGGCAAATGCAGTACTTC
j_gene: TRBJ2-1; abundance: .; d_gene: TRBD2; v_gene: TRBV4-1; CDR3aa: CASSDSGRLSSYNEQFF; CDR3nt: TGCGCCAGCAGCGATAGCGGGAGGCTAAGCTCCTACAATGAGCAGTTCTTC
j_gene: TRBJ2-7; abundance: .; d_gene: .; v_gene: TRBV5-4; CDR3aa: CASSQPAGSSYEQYF; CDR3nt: TGTGCCAGCAGCCAACCGGCAGGCAGCTCCTACGAGCAGTACTTC
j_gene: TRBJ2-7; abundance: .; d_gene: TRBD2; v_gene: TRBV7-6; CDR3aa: CASSLGGGNIREAYEQYF; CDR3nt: TGTGCCAGCAGCTTAGGGGGAGGGAACATCCGGGAGGCCTACGAGCAGTACTTC
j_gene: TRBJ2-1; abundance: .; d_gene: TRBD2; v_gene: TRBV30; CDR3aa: CAWSVLAGLDEQFF; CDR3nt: TGTGCCTGGAGTGTCCTAGCGGGATTAGATGAGCAGTTCTTC